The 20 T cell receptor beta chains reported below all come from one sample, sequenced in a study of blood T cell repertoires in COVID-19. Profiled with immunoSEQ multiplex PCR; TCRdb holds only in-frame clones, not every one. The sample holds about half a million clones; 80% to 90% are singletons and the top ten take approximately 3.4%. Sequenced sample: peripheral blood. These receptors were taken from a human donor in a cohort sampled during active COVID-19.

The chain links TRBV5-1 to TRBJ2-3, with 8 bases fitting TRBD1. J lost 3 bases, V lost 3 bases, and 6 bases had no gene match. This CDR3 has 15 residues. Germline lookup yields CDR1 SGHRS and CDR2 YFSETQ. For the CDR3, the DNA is TGCGCCAGCAGCTCCGAGGGGACAGGAACAGATACGCAGTATTTT. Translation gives CASSSEGTGTDTQYF.

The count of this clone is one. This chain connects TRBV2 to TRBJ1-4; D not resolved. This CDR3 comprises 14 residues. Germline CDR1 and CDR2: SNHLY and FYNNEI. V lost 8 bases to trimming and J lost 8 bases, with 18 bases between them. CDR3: CASLPGIIGEKLFF. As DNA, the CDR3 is TGTGCCAGCCTCCCCGGGATTATCGGGGAAAAACTGTTTTTT.

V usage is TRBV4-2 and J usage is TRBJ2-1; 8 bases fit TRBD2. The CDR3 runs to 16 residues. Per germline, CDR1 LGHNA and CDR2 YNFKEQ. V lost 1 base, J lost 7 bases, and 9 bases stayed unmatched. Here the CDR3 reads CASSQAWSGRLNEQFF. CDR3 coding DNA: TGTGCCAGCAGCCAAGCTTGGAGCGGGAGACTGAATGAGCAGTTCTTC.

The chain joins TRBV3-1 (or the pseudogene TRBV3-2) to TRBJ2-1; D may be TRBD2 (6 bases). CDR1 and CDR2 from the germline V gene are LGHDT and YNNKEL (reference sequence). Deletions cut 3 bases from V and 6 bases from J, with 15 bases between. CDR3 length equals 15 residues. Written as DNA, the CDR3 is TGTGCCAGCAGCCACTTAGCGGAGAGGGGCAATGAGCAGTTCTTC. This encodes CASSHLAERGNEQFF.

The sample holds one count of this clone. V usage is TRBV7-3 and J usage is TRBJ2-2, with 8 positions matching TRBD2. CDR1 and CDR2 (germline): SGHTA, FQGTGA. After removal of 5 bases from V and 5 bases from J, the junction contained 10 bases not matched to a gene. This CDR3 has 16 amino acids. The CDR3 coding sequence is TGTGCCAGCAGCCCGGCTAGCGGGCGCCTGACCGGGGAGCTGTTTTTT. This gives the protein CASSPASGRLTGELFF. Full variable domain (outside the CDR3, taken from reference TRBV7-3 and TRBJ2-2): GAGVSQTPSNKVTEKGKYVELRCDPISGHTALYWYRQSLGQGPEFLIYFQGTGAADDSGLPNDRFFAVRPEGSVSTLKIQRTERGDSAVYLCASSPASGRLTGELFFGEGSRLTVL.

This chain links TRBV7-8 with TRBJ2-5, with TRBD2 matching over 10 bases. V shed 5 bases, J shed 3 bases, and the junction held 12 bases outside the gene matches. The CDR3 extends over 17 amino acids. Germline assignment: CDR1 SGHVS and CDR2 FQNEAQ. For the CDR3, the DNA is TGTGCCAGCAGCCGAATTCTAGCGGGGGATAGAAAAGAGACCCAGTACTTC. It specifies CASSRILAGDRKETQYF. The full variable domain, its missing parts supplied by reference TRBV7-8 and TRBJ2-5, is GAGVSQSPRYKVAKRGQDVALRCDPISGHVSLFWYQQALGQGPEFLTYFQNEAQLDKSGLPSDRFFAERPEGSVSTLKIQRTQQEDSAVYLCASSRILAGDRKETQYFGPGTRLLVL.

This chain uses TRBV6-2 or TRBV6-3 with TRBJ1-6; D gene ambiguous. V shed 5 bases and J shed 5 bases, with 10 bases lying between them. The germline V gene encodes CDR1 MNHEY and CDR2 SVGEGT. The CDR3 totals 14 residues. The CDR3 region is CASSPGGHNSPLHF. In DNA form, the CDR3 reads TGTGCCAGCAGTCCAGGAGGTCATAATTCACCCCTCCACTTT.

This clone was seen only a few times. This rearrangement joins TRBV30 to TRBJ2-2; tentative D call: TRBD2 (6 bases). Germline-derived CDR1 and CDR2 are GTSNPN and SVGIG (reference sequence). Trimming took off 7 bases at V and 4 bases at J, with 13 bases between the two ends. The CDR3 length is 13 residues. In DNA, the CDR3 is TGTGCCTTTGGAGGGCGGAGCACCGGGGAGCTGTTTTTT. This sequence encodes CAFGGRSTGELFF.

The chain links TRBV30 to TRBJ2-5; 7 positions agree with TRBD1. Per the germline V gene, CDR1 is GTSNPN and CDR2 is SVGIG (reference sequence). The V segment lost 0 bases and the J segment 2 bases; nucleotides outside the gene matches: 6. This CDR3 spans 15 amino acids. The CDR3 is CAWSVLGTAQETQYF. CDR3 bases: TGTGCCTGGAGTGTCTTGGGGACAGCTCAAGAGACCCAGTACTTC.

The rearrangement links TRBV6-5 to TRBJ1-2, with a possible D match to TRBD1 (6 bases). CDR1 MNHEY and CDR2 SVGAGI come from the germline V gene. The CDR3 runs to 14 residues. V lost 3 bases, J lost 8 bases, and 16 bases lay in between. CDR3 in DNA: TGTGCCAGCAGTTATTCTTACAGGGCCGGGGGCTACACCTTC. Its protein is CASSYSYRAGGYTF.

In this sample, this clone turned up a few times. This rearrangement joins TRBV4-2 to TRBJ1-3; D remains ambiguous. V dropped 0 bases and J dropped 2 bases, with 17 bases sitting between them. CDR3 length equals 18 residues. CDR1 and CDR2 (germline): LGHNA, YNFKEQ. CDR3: CASSQDWARLNAGNTIYF. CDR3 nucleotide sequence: TGTGCCAGCAGCCAAGATTGGGCAAGGTTAAACGCTGGAAACACCATATATTTT.

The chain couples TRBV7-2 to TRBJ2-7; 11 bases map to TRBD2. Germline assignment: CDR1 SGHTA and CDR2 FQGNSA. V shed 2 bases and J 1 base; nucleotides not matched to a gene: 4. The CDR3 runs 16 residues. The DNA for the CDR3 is TGTGCCAGCAGCTTAAATAGCGGGAGGGCGTCCTACGAGCAGTACTTC. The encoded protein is CASSLNSGRASYEQYF.

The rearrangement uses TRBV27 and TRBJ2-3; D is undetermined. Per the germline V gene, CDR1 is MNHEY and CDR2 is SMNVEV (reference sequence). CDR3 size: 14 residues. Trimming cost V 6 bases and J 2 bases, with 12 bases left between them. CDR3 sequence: CASSQRLVTDTQYF. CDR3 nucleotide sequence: TGTGCCAGCAGCCAAAGACTGGTCACAGATACGCAGTATTTT.

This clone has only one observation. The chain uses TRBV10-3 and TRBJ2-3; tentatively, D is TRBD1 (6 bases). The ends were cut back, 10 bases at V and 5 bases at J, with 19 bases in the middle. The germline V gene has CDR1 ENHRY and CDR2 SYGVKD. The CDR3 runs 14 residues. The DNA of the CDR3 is TGTGCCACTCGTCGCGAACAGGGAGTAGATACGCAGTATTTT. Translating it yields CATRREQGVDTQYF.

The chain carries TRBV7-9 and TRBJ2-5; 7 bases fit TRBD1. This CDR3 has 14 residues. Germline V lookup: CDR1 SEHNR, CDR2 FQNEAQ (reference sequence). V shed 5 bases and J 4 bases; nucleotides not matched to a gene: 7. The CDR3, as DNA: TGTGCCAGCAGCCCCGCCCGACAGGGAGAGACCCAGTACTTC. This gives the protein CASSPARQGETQYF.

The CDR3: CATSDTRRQETQYF. CDR3 DNA: TGTGCCACCAGTGATACGAGGCGCCAAGAGACCCAGTACTTC. V is TRBV24-1 and J is TRBJ2-5; no firm D call. The length of the CDR3 is 14 residues. Trimming left V 3 bases short and J 1 base short, with 8 bases between. Germline V gives CDR1 KGHDR, CDR2 SFDVKD.

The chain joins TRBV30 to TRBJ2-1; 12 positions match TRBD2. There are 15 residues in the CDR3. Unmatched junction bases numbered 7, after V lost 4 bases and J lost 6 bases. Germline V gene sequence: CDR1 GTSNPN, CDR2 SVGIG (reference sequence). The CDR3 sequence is CAWTLRGLAGNEQFF. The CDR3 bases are TGTGCCTGGACCCTCCGGGGACTAGCGGGCAATGAGCAGTTCTTC.

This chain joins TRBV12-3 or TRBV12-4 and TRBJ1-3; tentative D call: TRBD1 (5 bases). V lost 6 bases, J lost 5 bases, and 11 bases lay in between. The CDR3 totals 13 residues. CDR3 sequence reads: CASSQDNRNTIYF. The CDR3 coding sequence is TGTGCCAGCAGCCAGGACAACAGAAACACCATATATTTT.

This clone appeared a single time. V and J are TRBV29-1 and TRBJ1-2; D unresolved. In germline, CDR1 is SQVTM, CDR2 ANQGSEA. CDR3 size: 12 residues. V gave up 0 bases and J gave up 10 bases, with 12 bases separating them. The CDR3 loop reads CSVEESHSPYTF. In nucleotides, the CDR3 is TGCAGCGTTGAAGAATCTCACAGTCCCTACACCTTC.

CDR3 bases: TGCAGCGTTGCGGCAGGGTTCTTCACAGATACGCAGTATTTT. Protein product: CSVAAGFFTDTQYF. The chain employs TRBV29-1 and TRBJ2-3; possible D gene TRBD1, 5 bases. Deletions cut 4 bases from V and 2 bases from J, with 13 bases between. CDR1 and CDR2 (germline): SQVTM, ANQGSEA. CDR3 length: 14 residues.